The 9 T cell receptor beta chains given below trace back to one sample, sequenced in a study of blood T cell repertoires in COVID-19. The assay was immunoSEQ multiplex PCR, and TCRdb's table has in-frame clones only and misses some. There are around 86,000 clones in the sample; about 87% occur only once, and approximately 7.4% lies in the top ten. Sequenced material: peripheral blood. These receptors were taken from a human donor with acute or convalescent COVID-19. The donor label of this sample is uncertain.

The rearrangement uses TRBV6-5 and TRBJ2-3; 10 bases are shared with TRBD1. CDR1 MNHEY and CDR2 SVGAGI come from the germline V gene. The CDR3 totals 15 residues. The ends lost 1 base at V and 9 bases at J; junction bases unmatched: 7. The CDR3 DNA reads as TGTGCCAGCAGTTACTTTTCGACAGGGGGCGGAACGCAGTATTTT. Its protein is CASSYFSTGGGTQYF.

This chain uses TRBV3-1 (or the pseudogene TRBV3-2) with TRBJ2-1, with D maybe TRBD2 (6 bases). Germline lookup yields CDR1 LGHDT and CDR2 YNNKEL (reference sequence). V shed 1 base and J shed 14 bases, with 9 bases lying between them. The CDR3 runs to 11 residues. CDR3 amino acids: CASSQGGVEFF. CDR3 nucleotide sequence: TGTGCCAGCAGCCAAGGCGGGGTGGAGTTCTTC.

This chain joins TRBV6-1 and TRBJ1-1; D is ambiguous. This CDR3 region has 13 residues. The germline V gene encodes CDR1 MNHNS and CDR2 SASEGT. V lost 1 base to trimming and J lost 6 bases, with 9 bases between them. This CDR3 is CASSEVAIAEAFF. CDR3 in DNA: TGTGCCAGCAGTGAAGTAGCGATCGCTGAAGCTTTCTTT.

This rearrangement joins TRBV7-8 to TRBJ1-5, with 10 bases lining up with TRBD1. There are 16 residues in the CDR3. J gave up 4 bases and V 5 bases, and 8 bases lay outside the gene matches. Germline V gene lookup returns CDR1 SGHVS and CDR2 FQNEAQ. The CDR3 DNA reads TGTGCCAGCAGCCGTGACAGGGGGCGGAAGAATCAGCCCCAGCATTTT. This codes for CASSRDRGRKNQPQHF.

The chain carries TRBV15 and TRBJ1-1, with 11 bases identical to TRBD1. Germline lookup yields CDR1 LNHNV and CDR2 YYDKDF (reference sequence). Trimming at V came to 6 bases and at J to 5 bases, leaving 2 bases not matched to a gene. The CDR3 is made up of 13 amino acids. The CDR3 loop reads CATRGTGGTEAFF. CDR3 nucleotides: TGTGCCACCAGAGGGACAGGGGGGACTGAAGCTTTCTTT.

The chain combines TRBV6-1 with TRBJ1-2; D might be TRBD1 (5 bases). The CDR3 has 16 amino acids. Germline values: CDR1 MNHNS, CDR2 SASEGT. Between the trimmed V and J ends, which lost 3 bases and 4 bases, there was a span of 18 bases. This CDR3 is CASSEASPGRAYGYTF. CDR3 coding DNA: TGTGCCAGCAGTGAGGCGTCGCCAGGGAGGGCCTATGGCTACACCTTC.

The chain joins TRBV2 to TRBJ2-7, with TRBD1 matching 8 bases. There are 15 residues in the CDR3. Germline assignment: CDR1 SNHLY and CDR2 FYNNEI. After removal of 6 bases from V and 3 bases from J, the junction contained 10 bases not matched to a gene. The CDR3 region has the DNA TGTGCCAGCAGCCGTTACCGGGACAGGAACTACGAGCAGTACTTC. Amino acid sequence: CASSRYRDRNYEQYF.

This chain connects TRBV20-1 to TRBJ2-1, with 12 nucleotides matching TRBD2. V shed 3 bases, J shed 7 bases, and the junction held 4 bases outside the gene matches. Germline CDR1 DFQATT, CDR2 SNEGSKA (reference sequence). This CDR3 contains 14 residues. This CDR3 is CSASLAGGRNEQFF. The CDR3 region has the DNA TGCAGTGCTAGTCTAGCGGGGGGGCGGAATGAGCAGTTCTTC.

The V gene is TRBV29-1, the J gene TRBJ1-1, with D possibly TRBD1 on 5 matching bases. The V end lost 4 bases, the J end lost 4 bases, and 13 bases lay between the germline ends. The CDR3 is made up of 13 amino acids. Germline assignment: CDR1 SQVTM and CDR2 ANQGSEA. CDR3 nucleotides: TGCAGCGTTGGGGGGGGAGGGACCACTGAAGCTTTCTTT. This gives the protein CSVGGGGTTEAFF.